Sequencing of this T cell receptor beta chain was carried out in a study of T cells in Graves' hyperthyroidism and ophthalmopathy. RNA transcripts served as the template for amplifying TCR beta CDR3 regions. RT-PCR in the first round (using the HTBI primer set) targeted the TCR CDR3. TCRdb redid the calling of the multiplex PCR reads with MiXCR, one entry per CDR3 protein. The table has 620,000 or so distinct CDR3 sequences, more than 14% seen once; the top ten hold approximately 12%. Diagnoses rested on clinical symptoms, serum thyroxine and TRAb, thyroid ultrasound and orbital computed tomography. The table lists this clonotype with a few counts. The receptor's source is a woman in her 50s with Graves' ophthalmopathy. Sequencing was performed on blood.

CDR3 residues: CASSQERGSNYGYTF. DNA for the CDR3: TGCGCCAGCAGCCAAGAAAGAGGGTCTAACTATGGCTACACCTTC. The V gene is TRBV4-1, the J gene TRBJ1-2, with D hard to call. The CDR3 runs 15 residues. Trimming pared 0 bases from V and 0 bases from J, leaving 8 bases between. Germline V gene lookup returns CDR1 MGHRA and CDR2 YSYEKL.